This TCR beta chain was captured in a study of T cells in localized non-small cell lung cancer. The V gene end was trimmed by 5 bases and the J gene end by 12 bases; junction bases not matched to a gene: 10. CDR3 size: 15 residues. Germline-derived CDR1 and CDR2 are LNHDA and SQIVND (reference sequence). Only in-frame clones appear in the TCRdb table, and some are missing; sequencing was by immunoSEQ multiplex PCR. The data hold some 33,000 clones, with over 80% observed a single time. Note on this clone: What it recognizes is unknown.

Study conclusions and caveats: Uninvolved adjacent lung showed peak T cell clonality, exceeding tumor.

The material sequenced was PBMCs, taken before any cancer treatment. The J gene is TRBJ2-1, the V gene TRBV19; TRBD2 matches at 13 bases. This receptor was taken from a man between 40 and 70 years old with stage II lung adenocarcinoma. CDR3 nucleotide sequence: TGTGCCAGTAGTGAACTAGCGGGAGGGCCGGGTAGGCAGTTCTTC. Amino acid sequence: CASSELAGGPGRQFF.